The 2 T cell receptor beta chains below all came from one sample that was sequenced in a study of OX40 agonist ivuxolimab in advanced cancers. TCRdb's table, derived via immunoSEQ multiplex PCR, lists solely in-frame clones and lacks some. The profile shows about 17,000 clones, about 90% of them singletons. Material: CD4+ or CD8+ T cells sorted from blood, obtained in a trial of the OX40 agonist ivuxolimab. The receptors here all came from an adult with an advanced solid tumor such as melanoma, head and neck, liver or kidney cancer.

For the CDR3, the DNA is TGTGCCAGCAGTTCCTTGGACCGTCATCCGGTCGGCGAGCAGTACTTC. It is translated as CASSSLDRHPVGEQYF. The chain uses TRBV6-5 and TRBJ2-7; D is uncertain. The CDR3 runs 16 residues. Germline CDR1 reads MNHEY; CDR2 reads SVGAGI. With 4 bases removed from V and 6 bases from J, the gap between germline ends came to 22 bases.

In its sample, this clone was seen a few times. This chain uses TRBV5-4 with TRBJ2-7; D not certain. V was trimmed by 4 bases and J by 3 bases, leaving 5 bases between them. Germline assignment: CDR1 SGHNT and CDR2 YYREEE (reference sequence). The CDR3 is 11 amino acids. CDR3 in amino acids: CASSPYYEQYF. The CDR3 nucleotides are TGTGCCAGCAGCCCGTACTACGAGCAGTACTTC.